This T cell receptor (beta chain) was recorded in a study of technical replicates of blood from several donors. The method was immunoSEQ multiplex PCR; TCRdb's version includes in-frame clones alone and lacks a portion of them. In the table there are about 80,000 clones, around nine tenths of which are singletons. The count of this clone is one. Specimen: T cells isolated from PBMCs. The sequence derives from a human donor in good health.

This chain's CDR3 is CASSRDRELIEAFF. For the CDR3, the DNA is TGTGCCAGTAGCAGGGACAGGGAATTAATTGAAGCTTTCTTT. This chain links TRBV19 with TRBJ1-1; 9 bases align to TRBD1. Germline-derived CDR1 and CDR2 are LNHDA and SQIVND (reference sequence). This CDR3 contains 14 residues. Trimming cost V 6 bases and J 7 bases; bases outside gene matches: 9.